Listed here are 26 T cell receptor beta chains from one sample, sequenced in a study of T-cell memory formation after mild COVID-19. MiXCR, applied by TCRdb to the 5' RACE reads, yields one record per CDR3 protein. The table records some 270,000 distinct CDR3 sequences, over 15% of them present only once. Source material: PBMCs or a T cell subset sorted from them (not recorded which). These receptors all come from an adult woman who had mild COVID-19 (a few samples of this study predate the infection). Cell type and time point are not known.

The chain links TRBV7-9 to TRBJ2-3; D tentatively reads TRBD1 or TRBD2 (6 bases each). Looked up from germline, CDR1 is SEHNR and CDR2 is FQNEAQ (reference sequence). The CDR3 consists of 15 residues. Deletions cut 5 bases from V and 3 bases from J, with 15 bases between. Here the CDR3 reads CASSRAVGGTDTQYF. The CDR3 DNA follows: TGTGCCAGCAGCAGGGCCGTAGGGGGGACAGATACGCAGTATTTT.

This clonotype has just a few counts. This chain connects TRBV7-6 to TRBJ2-7; 8 nucleotides agree with TRBD2. Trimming took 4 bases from V and 7 from J; bases not matched to a gene: 15. The CDR3 runs 16 residues. In germline, CDR1 is SGHVS, CDR2 FNYEAQ. The CDR3 loop is CASSWPSGSFNGEQYF. The CDR3 bases are TGTGCCAGCAGCTGGCCGAGCGGGAGCTTCAACGGGGAGCAGTACTTC. The entire variable domain, with the rest obtained from reference TRBV7-6 and TRBJ2-7, is as follows: GAGVSQSPRYKVTKRGQDVALRCDPISGHVSLYWYRQALGQGPEFLTYFNYEAQQDKSGLPNDRFSAERPEGSISTLTIQRTEQRDSAMYRCASSWPSGSFNGEQYFGPGTRLTVT.

The V and J genes are TRBV20-1 and TRBJ2-6; 7 positions agree with TRBD1. From germline, CDR1 is DFQATT and CDR2 SNEGSKA (reference sequence). The CDR3 runs to 15 residues. J lost 4 bases, V lost 1 base, and 4 bases had no gene match. Here the CDR3 DNA reads TGCAGTGCTAGAGCCAAGGGGGCGGGGGCCAACGTCCTGACTTTC. Translation gives CSARAKGAGANVLTF.

V is TRBV6-2 or TRBV6-3 and J is TRBJ2-1; TRBD2 agrees at 8 bases. The germline gives CDR1 MNHEY, CDR2 SVGEGT. The CDR3 has 16 amino acids. Unmatched junction bases numbered 14, after V lost 8 bases and J lost 5 bases. Here the CDR3 reads CASAASLLLADNEQFF. CDR3 bases: TGTGCCAGCGCGGCCTCTCTGCTACTAGCGGACAATGAGCAGTTCTTC.

The chain joins TRBV7-8 to TRBJ2-5; 9 bases are a match to TRBD1. The CDR3 sequence is 13 residues long. CDR1 and CDR2 (germline): SGHVS, FQNEAQ. J was trimmed by 4 bases and V by 5 bases; bases with no gene match: 2. The DNA of the CDR3 is TGTGCCAGCAGCGAGGACAGGGGAGAGACCCAGTACTTC. Protein product: CASSEDRGETQYF.

CDR3 coding DNA: TGTGCCAGCAGCCGGACTAGCGGGAGTAAAGAGACCCAGTACTTC. Translating it yields CASSRTSGSKETQYF. The chain is built from TRBV6-2 or TRBV6-3 and TRBJ2-5; 13 bases align to TRBD2. This CDR3 is built from 15 residues. The trim removed 6 bases at V and 3 bases at J, leaving 4 bases unmatched. The germline V gene encodes CDR1 MNHEY and CDR2 SVGEGT.

This clonotype turned up a few times. The chain joins TRBV7-9 to TRBJ2-1; D could derive from TRBD1 or TRBD2 (5 bases each). Trimming took 1 base from V and 13 from J, leaving 8 bases between them. Germline loops: CDR1 SEHNR, CDR2 FQNEAQ (reference sequence). This CDR3 is built from 11 residues. CDR3 DNA sequence: TGTGCCAGCAGCTTAGGGGGGATACAGTTCTTC. This codes for CASSLGGIQFF.

This clonotype has a handful of counts. The chain uses TRBV7-9 and TRBJ2-1, with TRBD2 identical over 7 bases. This CDR3 contains 13 residues. Looked up from germline, CDR1 is SEHNR and CDR2 is FQNEAQ (reference sequence). Germline trimming cut 1 base from V and 7 bases from J; bases unmatched to any gene: 1. The chain's CDR3 is CASSLGEGNEQFF. Written as DNA, the CDR3 is TGTGCCAGCAGCTTAGGGGAGGGGAATGAGCAGTTCTTC.

The rearrangement links TRBV21-1 to TRBJ2-7; the D call of TRBD2 is as the table states it, not checked on the DNA. TRBV21-1 is a documented pseudogene. The CDR3 consists of 15 residues. The CDR3 protein is CASSSRTSRHYEQYF. The CDR3 nucleotides are TGTGCCAGCAGCTCTAGGACTAGCCGACACTACGAGCAGTACTTC.

Many counts were recorded for this clonotype. The chain carries TRBV10-3 and TRBJ2-5; a weak D match, TRBD2 (5 bases). V lost 6 bases and J lost 4, with 9 bases in between. The CDR3 runs to 12 residues. Germline-derived CDR1 and CDR2 are ENHRY and SYGVKD. Here the CDR3 DNA reads TGTGCCATCAGGGGAGCTGGAGAGACCCAGTACTTC. As protein: CAIRGAGETQYF.

This clonotype was counted at least ten times. The chain recombines TRBV11-2 with TRBJ2-4, with no clear D. Germline V gene data show CDR1 as SGHAT and CDR2 as FQNNGV. Deletions cut 6 bases from V and 3 bases from J, with 9 bases between. The CDR3 consists of 13 residues. CDR3 sequence reads: CASSRVGKNIQYF. In nucleotides, the CDR3 is TGTGCCAGCAGTCGGGTTGGCAAAAACATTCAGTACTTC.

The V call is TRBV24-1, the J call TRBJ2-7; 11 bases match TRBD1. V shed 4 bases, J shed 6 bases, and the junction held 4 bases outside the gene matches. This CDR3 spans 14 amino acids. CDR1 KGHDR and CDR2 SFDVKD come from the germline V gene. The CDR3 region is CATSDGQGAGEQYF. In DNA, the CDR3 is TGTGCCACCAGTGACGGACAGGGGGCGGGCGAGCAGTACTTC.

In its sample, this clonotype was seen a few times. J is TRBJ1-1 and V is TRBV29-1; D is unclear. The CDR3 is 12 residues long. Germline V gene lookup returns CDR1 SQVTM and CDR2 ANQGSEA. With 2 bases removed from V and 1 base from J, the gap between germline ends came to 5 bases. Written as DNA, the CDR3 is TGCAGCGTTGAAAAGGGGAACACTGAAGCTTTCTTT. Its translation: CSVEKGNTEAFF.

The chain is built from TRBV5-1 and TRBJ2-6; D not resolved. CDR1 is SGHRS and CDR2 is YFSETQ in the germline V gene. This CDR3 comprises 12 residues. V was pared by 6 bases and J by 0 bases, with 1 base between. The chain's CDR3 is CASNSGANVLTF. The CDR3 DNA sequence: TGCGCCAGCAACTCTGGGGCCAACGTCCTGACTTTC.

The V gene is TRBV7-2, the J gene TRBJ2-5; TRBD2 aligns across 10 bases. Per the germline V gene, CDR1 is SGHTA and CDR2 is FQGNSA. The CDR3 extends over 15 amino acids. Losses at the gene ends were 6 bases for V and 5 bases for J; bases not matched to a gene: 9. CDR3: CASRPVAGGLETQYF. Here the CDR3 DNA reads TGTGCCAGCAGACCAGTAGCGGGAGGTTTGGAGACCCAGTACTTC.

V usage is TRBV4-1 and J usage is TRBJ2-3; no reliable D call. There are 14 residues in the CDR3. Germline assignment: CDR1 MGHRA and CDR2 YSYEKL. Deletions cut 2 bases from V and 5 bases from J, with 11 bases between. The CDR3 coding sequence is TGCGCCAGCAGCCAACAAAGCATAAAAGATACGCAGTATTTT. Its translation is CASSQQSIKDTQYF.

By its share, this clonotype is medium-sized (0.01 to 0.1%). This chain joins TRBV5-1 and TRBJ1-6, with 8 bases identical to TRBD1. Looked up from germline, CDR1 is SGHRS and CDR2 is YFSETQ. The CDR3 runs to 16 residues. Trimming took 2 bases from V and 3 from J; bases not matched to a gene: 4. The CDR3 nucleotides are TGCGCCAGCAGCTTTGACAGGGGCGGCTATAATTCACCCCTCCACTTT. The encoded protein is CASSFDRGGYNSPLHF. Combining the CDR3 with reference TRBV5-1 and TRBJ1-6 gives the whole variable domain KAGVTQTPRYLIKTRGQQVTLSCSPISGHRSVSWYQQTPGQGLQFLFEYFSETQRNKGNFPGRFSGRQFSNSRSEMNVSTLELGDSALYLCASSFDRGGYNSPLHFGNGTRLTVT.

The chain employs TRBV3-1 and TRBJ1-4; 7 positions match TRBD1. The CDR3 sequence is 15 residues long. Germline CDR1 and CDR2: LGHDT and YNNKEL (reference sequence). Trimming removed 4 bases from V and 6 bases from J; junction bases left unmatched: 8. The CDR3 DNA reads TGTGCCAGCAGCCGGTCAGGGGGGATTTATGAAAAACTGTTTTTT. Amino acids: CASSRSGGIYEKLFF.

This clonotype was seen a few times. The chain combines TRBV12-3 or TRBV12-4 with TRBJ2-4; 8 bases align to TRBD2. The junction had 3 bases not matched to a gene; V was cut back by 5 bases and J by 3 bases. The CDR3 has 14 residues. DNA of the CDR3: TGTGCCAGCAGTGACGGGGGGGGCAAAAACATTCAGTACTTC. Translating it yields CASSDGGGKNIQYF.

This clonotype was recorded many times. The V and J genes are TRBV12-3 or TRBV12-4 and TRBJ2-1; 15 bases are a match to TRBD2. The CDR3 has 17 residues. V lost 6 bases to trimming and J lost 2 bases; unmatched junction nucleotides: 5. This chain's CDR3 is CASSGLAGGITYNEQFF. CDR3 DNA: TGTGCCAGCAGCGGACTAGCGGGGGGGATCACCTACAATGAGCAGTTCTTC.

This clonotype showed up just a few times. The V call is TRBV15, the J call TRBJ2-5; D uncertain. The germline gives CDR1 LNHNV, CDR2 YYDKDF (reference sequence). The CDR3 is 16 residues long. Trimming pared 0 bases from V and 3 bases from J, leaving 14 bases between. CDR3 in amino acids: CATSRETVFREETQYF. The CDR3 DNA follows: TGTGCCACCAGCAGAGAAACGGTCTTCCGGGAAGAGACCCAGTACTTC.

This clonotype was detected only a few times. The J gene is TRBJ1-2, the V gene TRBV2, with a possible D match to TRBD1 (5 bases). The germline V and J ends were trimmed by 7 bases and 2 bases, with 20 bases remaining between them. The CDR3 is 16 amino acids. Germline V gene sequence: CDR1 SNHLY, CDR2 FYNNEI. In DNA form, the CDR3 reads TGTGCCAGCACCATAAGTGGGCAGGGCCTAAACTATGGCTACACCTTC. This encodes CASTISGQGLNYGYTF.

The chain couples TRBV20-1 to TRBJ2-7; D gene uncertain. The germline V and J ends were trimmed by 5 bases and 2 bases, with 7 bases remaining between them. From germline, CDR1 is DFQATT and CDR2 SNEGSKA (reference sequence). CDR3 size: 11 residues. CDR3 in amino acids: CSAPGAYEQYF. CDR3 nucleotide sequence: TGCAGTGCTCCCGGTGCCTACGAGCAGTACTTC.

This clonotype has only a few counts. As DNA, the CDR3 is TGTGCCATCAGTGAGTCTCTAGCGGGAGGCGCCAATGAGCAGTTCTTC. Translated, it gives CAISESLAGGANEQFF. The chain joins TRBV10-3 to TRBJ2-1; 11 nucleotides align to TRBD2. J was trimmed by 6 bases and V by 0 bases; bases with no gene match: 4. CDR1 is ENHRY, CDR2 SYGVKD, per germline. The CDR3 is made up of 16 amino acids.

V usage is TRBV2 and J usage is TRBJ2-7, with TRBD2 as a possible D gene (5 bases). From germline, CDR1 is SNHLY and CDR2 FYNNEI. Deletions cut 4 bases from V and 2 bases from J, with 15 bases between. The CDR3 loop spans 15 amino acids. The CDR3: CASSGGSAGPYEQYF. The DNA of the CDR3 is TGTGCCAGCAGTGGAGGTTCCGCGGGCCCCTACGAGCAGTACTTC.

The chain has TRBV20-1 and TRBJ1-1; D might be TRBD1 (5 bases). Germline CDR1 reads DFQATT; CDR2 reads SNEGSKA (reference sequence). The CDR3 length is 15 residues. Trimming pared 3 bases from V and 5 bases from J, leaving 19 bases between. The CDR3 DNA sequence: TGCAGTGCTAGTCCGATGACAGAGAAGGGGACTGAAGCTTTCTTT. This encodes CSASPMTEKGTEAFF.